Shown below are 3 T cell receptor beta chains from a single sample sequenced in a study of T-cell memory formation after mild COVID-19. MiXCR, run by TCRdb on the 5' RACE reads, gives a single entry per CDR3 protein. The sample holds around 130,000 distinct CDR3 sequences, approximately 6.2% seen once. The sample comprised PBMCs or a T cell subset sorted from them (not recorded which). These receptors all come from an adult woman who had mild COVID-19 (a few samples of this study predate the infection). Cell type and time point are not known.

The chain has TRBV7-2 and TRBJ2-5; no clear D gene. The CDR3 length is 14 residues. Germline-derived CDR1 and CDR2 are SGHTA and FQGNSA. The ends were cut back, 7 bases at V and 5 bases at J, with 17 bases in the middle. The CDR3 spells CASTHTIEVETQYF. The CDR3 bases are TGTGCCAGCACACATACTATAGAAGTCGAGACCCAGTACTTC.

This clonotype was seen at least ten times. CDR3: CASSYIQETQYF. In DNA form, the CDR3 reads TGTGCCAGCAGCTACATTCAAGAGACCCAGTACTTC. V usage is TRBV12-3 or TRBV12-4 and J usage is TRBJ2-5, with unresolved D. CDR3 length: 12 residues. Trimming stripped 6 bases from V and 2 bases from J, with 7 bases between.

The V call is TRBV5-1, the J call TRBJ2-7; TRBD2 might be the D (5 bases). The germline CDR1 and CDR2 sequences are SGHRS and YFSETQ. The CDR3 runs to 14 residues. V gave up 4 bases and J gave up 3 bases, with 14 bases separating them. The CDR3 loop reads CASSIRDPDYEQYF. CDR3 bases: TGCGCCAGCAGCATCCGGGATCCCGACTACGAGCAGTACTTC.